This entry lists 14 T cell receptor beta chains sequenced from one sample in a study of vaccination and CD4 T cells after COVID-19. With the Oncomine TCR Beta short-read assay, DNA from cultured CD4+ T cells was sequenced. TCRdb used MiXCR to reprocess the PCR reads, holding one entry per CDR3 protein. This table holds 20,000 to 25,000 distinct CDR3 sequences, roughly three fifths found once. Treatment in this sample: approximately 11-day PBMC culture with coronavirus spike peptide pools or control peptides (ViraFEST assay). These TCRs are of unknown antigen specificity. Sample: CD4+ T cells from blood, cultured in vitro, taken after SARS-CoV-2 vaccination. These receptor sequences come from a human donor who received a COVID-19 vaccine.

The chain is built from TRBV12-3 or TRBV12-4 and TRBJ1-1; unclear D gene. The CDR3 is 14 residues long. The V end was cut by 6 bases, the J end by 0 bases, with 11 bases between. For the CDR3, the DNA is TGTGCCAGCAGACTTCCCGGCCTGAACACTGAAGCTTTCTTT. Translated: CASRLPGLNTEAFF.

The V call is TRBV24-1, the J call TRBJ2-7, with TRBD1 matching over 8 bases. The CDR3 spans 13 residues. Germline V gene sequence: CDR1 KGHDR, CDR2 SFDVKD. J was trimmed by 7 bases and V by 12 bases; bases with no gene match: 13. As DNA, the CDR3 is TGTGCCCGTGGACAGGGAGGTGTGGGGGAGCAGTACTTC. This sequence encodes CARGQGGVGEQYF.

V and J are TRBV5-1 and TRBJ1-5; TRBD1 aligns across 7 bases. With 4 bases clipped from V and 2 bases from J, the junction kept 3 bases outside the gene matches. The CDR3 covers 14 residues. The germline gives CDR1 SGHRS, CDR2 YFSETQ. CDR3 residues: CASSQGGGNQPQHF. As DNA, the CDR3 is TGCGCCAGCAGCCAGGGGGGTGGCAATCAGCCCCAGCATTTT.

The V gene is TRBV12-3 or TRBV12-4, the J gene TRBJ1-5; D unclear. This CDR3 has 16 amino acids. Trimming took off 1 base at V and 9 bases at J, with 19 bases between the two ends. The CDR3 loop is CASSLGVNPYELPQHF. CDR3 coding DNA: TGTGCCAGCAGTTTAGGGGTTAACCCCTATGAATTGCCCCAGCATTTT.

The J gene is TRBJ2-7, the V gene TRBV6-1; TRBD1 might be the D (6 bases). CDR3 length: 14 amino acids. Germline loops: CDR1 MNHNS, CDR2 SASEGT. With 5 bases removed from V and 3 bases from J, the gap between germline ends came to 14 bases. The CDR3 region is CASSRQVHLYEQYF. The CDR3 DNA is TGTGCCAGCAGTCGACAGGTACACCTCTACGAGCAGTACTTC.

The gene calls are TRBV30 and TRBJ1-6; 7 bases match TRBD1. The CDR3 covers 13 residues. The germline V gene has CDR1 GTSNPN and CDR2 SVGIG (reference sequence). The J segment lost 3 bases and the V segment lost 7 bases, leaving 3 bases of the junction unmatched. The CDR3, as DNA: TGTGCCTCCACAGGGGACTATAATTCACCCCTCCACTTT. This gives the protein CASTGDYNSPLHF.

The chain uses TRBV24-1 and TRBJ2-5, with D maybe TRBD2 (6 bases). V was shortened by 4 bases and J by 5 bases, with 10 bases between the two germline ends. CDR1 and CDR2 (germline): KGHDR, SFDVKD. CDR3 length equals 13 residues. CDR3 loop: CATSERGRETQYF. The DNA of the CDR3 is TGTGCCACCAGTGAGCGGGGCCGGGAGACCCAGTACTTC.

This clonotype was counted a single time. The chain employs TRBV20-1 and TRBJ1-2; TRBD1 matches 7 bases. Germline CDR1 and CDR2: DFQATT and SNEGSKA (reference sequence). Unmatched junction bases numbered 6, after V lost 5 bases and J lost 6 bases. CDR3 length equals 12 residues. The CDR3 reads CSARTTGHGYTF. The CDR3 coding sequence is TGCAGTGCTCGGACGACAGGGCATGGCTACACCTTC.

The chain combines TRBV5-1 with TRBJ2-5; D is uncertain. CDR1 is SGHRS, CDR2 YFSETQ, per germline. The CDR3 is 16 residues long. V shed 3 bases and J shed 5 bases, with 20 bases lying between them. CDR3 residues: CASSWVGSSNGETQYF. The CDR3 region has the DNA TGCGCCAGCAGCTGGGTAGGTTCGTCTAACGGGGAGACCCAGTACTTC.

V gene TRBV24-1 combines with J gene TRBJ1-3; 9 nucleotides align to TRBD1. Germline trimming cut 5 bases from V and 4 bases from J; bases unmatched to any gene: 8. This CDR3 spans 16 amino acids. CDR1 KGHDR and CDR2 SFDVKD come from the germline V gene. CDR3 protein: CATSGTGVISGNTIYF. The CDR3 DNA reads TGTGCCACCAGTGGGACAGGGGTAATTTCGGGAAACACCATATATTTT.

There are a few counts of this clonotype. The J gene is TRBJ1-1, the V gene TRBV20-1; 7 bases agree with TRBD1. The germline V gene has CDR1 DFQATT and CDR2 SNEGSKA (reference sequence). The CDR3 runs to 13 residues. Trimming took 3 bases from V and 10 from J; bases not matched to a gene: 11. CDR3 DNA sequence: TGCAGTGCTAGTAAGGGGGCGGCCGACGGAGCTTTCTTT. This sequence encodes CSASKGAADGAFF.

The count of this clonotype is one. The chain employs TRBV7-9 and TRBJ2-7; no firm D call. CDR3 size: 13 residues. Germline CDR1 and CDR2: SEHNR and FQNEAQ (reference sequence). V lost 1 base to trimming and J lost 6 bases, with 10 bases between them. CDR3 DNA: TGTGCCAGCAGCTTAGGGGTGGGGATCGAGCAGTACTTC. Translated, it gives CASSLGVGIEQYF.

J is TRBJ2-2 and V is TRBV24-1; either TRBD1 or TRBD2 may supply D (6 bases each). The CDR3 loop spans 18 amino acids. The germline CDR1 and CDR2 sequences are KGHDR and SFDVKD. The V gene lost 1 base and the J gene lost 5 bases, with 19 bases spanning the gap. The CDR3 DNA follows: TGTGCCACCAGTGATTTCCCCGGGGGCAAGTTTAGTACCGGGGAGCTGTTTTTT. Amino acid sequence: CATSDFPGGKFSTGELFF.

This CDR3 reads CASLIRTSHEQFF. The CDR3 coding sequence is TGTGCCAGCCTGATCCGGACTAGTCATGAGCAGTTCTTC. The chain employs TRBV2 and TRBJ2-1, with 7 bases lining up with TRBD2. Germline loops: CDR1 SNHLY, CDR2 FYNNEI. The CDR3 runs 13 residues. With V trimmed by 8 bases and J by 8 bases, 9 bases remained unmatched.